This T cell receptor beta chain was found in a study of T cells after yellow fever vaccination. This clonotype was counted between two and nine times. What it binds is not known. A process of 5'RACE template switching, which added a universal primer site and UMIs, was used to make TCR cDNA. MiXCR, applied by TCRdb to the 5' RACE reads, yields one record per CDR3 protein. The sample consists of about 340,000 distinct CDR3 sequences, under 15% of them appearing once. Broader study findings: Highly abundant clonotypes carried over from the bulk population could end up in FACS-sorted repertoires as contaminants.

After removal of 6 bases from V and 3 bases from J, the junction contained 3 bases not matched to a gene. The CDR3 consists of 15 residues. Germline V lookup: CDR1 MNHNY, CDR2 SVGAGI (reference sequence). This TCR came from a man in his late teens or twenties who received the YFV17D yellow fever vaccine. Sequencing was performed on CD4+ T cells sorted from PBMCs, taken 15 days after the yellow fever booster vaccination. The V gene is TRBV6-6, the J gene TRBJ2-7; TRBD2 aligns across 15 bases. This CDR3 is CASRGTSGGFYEQYF. DNA for the CDR3: TGTGCCAGCAGAGGGACTAGCGGGGGGTTCTACGAGCAGTACTTC.